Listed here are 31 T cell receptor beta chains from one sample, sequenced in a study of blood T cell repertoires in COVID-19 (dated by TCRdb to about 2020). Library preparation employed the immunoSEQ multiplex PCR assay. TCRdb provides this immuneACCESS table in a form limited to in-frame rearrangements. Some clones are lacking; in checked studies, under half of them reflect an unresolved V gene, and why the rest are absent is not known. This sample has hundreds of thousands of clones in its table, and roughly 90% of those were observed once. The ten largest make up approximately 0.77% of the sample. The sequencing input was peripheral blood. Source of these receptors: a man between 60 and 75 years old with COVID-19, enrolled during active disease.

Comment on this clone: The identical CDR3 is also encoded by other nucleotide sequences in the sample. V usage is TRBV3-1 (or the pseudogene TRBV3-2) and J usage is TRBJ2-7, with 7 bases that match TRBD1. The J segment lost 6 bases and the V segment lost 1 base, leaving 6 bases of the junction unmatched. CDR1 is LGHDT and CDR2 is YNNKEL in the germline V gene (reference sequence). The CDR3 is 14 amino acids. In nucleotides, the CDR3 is TGTGCCAGCAGCCAAGGACAGGGCAGTAGCGAGCAGTACTTC. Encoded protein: CASSQGQGSSEQYF.

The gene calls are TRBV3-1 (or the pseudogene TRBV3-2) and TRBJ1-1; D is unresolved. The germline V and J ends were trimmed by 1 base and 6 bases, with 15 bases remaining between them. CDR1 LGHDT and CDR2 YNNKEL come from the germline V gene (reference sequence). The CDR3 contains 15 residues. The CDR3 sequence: CASSQGRGSNAEAFF. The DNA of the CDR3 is TGTGCCAGCAGCCAAGGGCGGGGAAGTAACGCTGAAGCTTTCTTT.

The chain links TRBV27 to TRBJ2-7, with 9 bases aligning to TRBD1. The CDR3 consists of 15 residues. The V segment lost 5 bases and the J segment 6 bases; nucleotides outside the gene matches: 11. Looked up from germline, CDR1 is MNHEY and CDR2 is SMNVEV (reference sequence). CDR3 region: CASSPKIQGAGEQYF. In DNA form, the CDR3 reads TGTGCCAGCAGTCCGAAGATACAGGGGGCTGGCGAGCAGTACTTC.

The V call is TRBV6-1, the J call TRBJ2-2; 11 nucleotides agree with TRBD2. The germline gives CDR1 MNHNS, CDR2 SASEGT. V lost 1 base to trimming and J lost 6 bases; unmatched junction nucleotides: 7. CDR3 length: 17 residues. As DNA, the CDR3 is TGTGCCAGCAGTGAAGGACTAGCGGGGTTCGAGGCCGGGGAGCTGTTTTTT. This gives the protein CASSEGLAGFEAGELFF.

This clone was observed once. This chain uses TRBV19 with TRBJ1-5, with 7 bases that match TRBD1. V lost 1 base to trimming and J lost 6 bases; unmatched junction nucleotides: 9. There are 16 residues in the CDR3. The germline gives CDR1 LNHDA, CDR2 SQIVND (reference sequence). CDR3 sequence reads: CASSIAGGRGSQPQHF. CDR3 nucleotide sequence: TGTGCCAGTAGTATAGCAGGGGGAAGGGGAAGTCAGCCCCAGCATTTT.

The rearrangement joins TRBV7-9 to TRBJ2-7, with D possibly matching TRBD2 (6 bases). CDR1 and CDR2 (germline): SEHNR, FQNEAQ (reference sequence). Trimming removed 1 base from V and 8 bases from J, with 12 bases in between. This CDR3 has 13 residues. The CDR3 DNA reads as TGTGCCAGCAGCTTAGATCCAGCGGGTAAGCAGTACTTC. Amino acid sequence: CASSLDPAGKQYF.

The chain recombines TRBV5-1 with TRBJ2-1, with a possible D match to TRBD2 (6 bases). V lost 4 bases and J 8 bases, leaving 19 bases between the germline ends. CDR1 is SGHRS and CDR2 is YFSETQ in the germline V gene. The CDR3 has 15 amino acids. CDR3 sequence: CASSPGLGPGDEQFF. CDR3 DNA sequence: TGCGCCAGCAGCCCGGGACTCGGCCCGGGAGATGAGCAGTTCTTC.

The CDR3 sequence: CSVLWGPPYEQYF. The CDR3 coding sequence is TGCAGCGTCCTTTGGGGGCCCCCCTACGAGCAGTACTTC. The chain carries TRBV29-1 and TRBJ2-7; D may be TRBD1 (6 bases). CDR1 and CDR2 (germline): SQVTM, ANQGSEA. Trimming took off 6 bases at V and 2 bases at J, with 14 bases between the two ends. The CDR3 runs to 13 residues.

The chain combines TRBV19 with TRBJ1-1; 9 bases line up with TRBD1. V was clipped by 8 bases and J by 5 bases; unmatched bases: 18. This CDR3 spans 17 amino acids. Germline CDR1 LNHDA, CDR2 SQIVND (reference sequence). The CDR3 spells CASRPPGPTGGETEAFF. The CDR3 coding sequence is TGTGCCAGTCGCCCCCCGGGCCCGACAGGGGGAGAAACTGAAGCTTTCTTT.

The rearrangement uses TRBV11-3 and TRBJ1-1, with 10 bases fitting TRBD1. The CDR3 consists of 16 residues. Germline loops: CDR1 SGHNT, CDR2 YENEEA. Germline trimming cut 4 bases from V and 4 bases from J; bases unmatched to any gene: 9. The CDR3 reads CASSSDRGTEGTEAFF. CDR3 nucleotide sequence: TGTGCCAGCAGCTCGGACAGGGGGACGGAGGGCACTGAAGCTTTCTTT.

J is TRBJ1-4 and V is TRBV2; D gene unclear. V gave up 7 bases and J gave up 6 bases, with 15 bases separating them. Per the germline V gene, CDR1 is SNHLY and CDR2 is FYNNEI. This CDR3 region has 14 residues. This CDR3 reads CASKWTQVDEKLFF. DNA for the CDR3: TGTGCCAGCAAGTGGACTCAAGTCGATGAAAAACTGTTTTTT. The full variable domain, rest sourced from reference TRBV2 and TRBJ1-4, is EPEVTQTPSHQVTQMGQEVILRCVPISNHLYFYWYRQILGQKVEFLVSFYNNEISEKSEIFDDQFSVERPDGSNFTLKIRSTKLEDSAMYFCASKWTQVDEKLFFGSGTQLSVL.

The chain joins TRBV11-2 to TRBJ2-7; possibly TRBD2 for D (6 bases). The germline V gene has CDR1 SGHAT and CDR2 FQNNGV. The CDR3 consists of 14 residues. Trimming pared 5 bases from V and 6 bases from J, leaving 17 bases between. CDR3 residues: CASSGGILGSEQYF. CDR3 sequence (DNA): TGTGCCAGCAGCGGGGGTATTCTCGGGAGCGAGCAGTACTTC.

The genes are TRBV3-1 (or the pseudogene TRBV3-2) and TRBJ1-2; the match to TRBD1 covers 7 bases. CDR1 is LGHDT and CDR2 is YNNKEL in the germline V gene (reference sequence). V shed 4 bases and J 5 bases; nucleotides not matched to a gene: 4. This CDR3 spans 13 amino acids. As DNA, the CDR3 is TGTGCCAGCAGCCCCGGGACAGTTTATGGCTACACCTTC. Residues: CASSPGTVYGYTF.

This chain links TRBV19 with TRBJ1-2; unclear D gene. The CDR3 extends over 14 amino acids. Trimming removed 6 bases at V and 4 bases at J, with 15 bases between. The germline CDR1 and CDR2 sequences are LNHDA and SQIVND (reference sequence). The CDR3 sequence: CASSLGGSGYGYTF. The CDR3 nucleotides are TGTGCCAGTAGCCTAGGCGGGAGCGGCTATGGCTACACCTTC. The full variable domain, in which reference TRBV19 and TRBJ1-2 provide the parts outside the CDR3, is DGGITQSPKYLFRKEGQNVTLSCEQNLNHDAMYWYRQDPGQGLRLIYYSQIVNDFQKGDIAEGYSVSREKKESFPLTVTSAQKNPTAFYLCASSLGGSGYGYTFGSGTRLTVV.

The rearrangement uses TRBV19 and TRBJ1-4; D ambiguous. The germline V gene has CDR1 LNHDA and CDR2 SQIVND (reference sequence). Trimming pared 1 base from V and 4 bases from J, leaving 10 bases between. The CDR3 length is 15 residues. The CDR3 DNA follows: TGTGCCAGTAGTATAGGAGGAGTCTTTAATGAAAAACTGTTTTTT. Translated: CASSIGGVFNEKLFF.

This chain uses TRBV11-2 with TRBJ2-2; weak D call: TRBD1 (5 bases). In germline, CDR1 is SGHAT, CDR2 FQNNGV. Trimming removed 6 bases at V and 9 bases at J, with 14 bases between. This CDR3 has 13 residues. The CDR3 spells CASRGPVFRELFF. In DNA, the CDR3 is TGTGCCAGCAGGGGGCCCGTATTTCGGGAGCTGTTTTTT.

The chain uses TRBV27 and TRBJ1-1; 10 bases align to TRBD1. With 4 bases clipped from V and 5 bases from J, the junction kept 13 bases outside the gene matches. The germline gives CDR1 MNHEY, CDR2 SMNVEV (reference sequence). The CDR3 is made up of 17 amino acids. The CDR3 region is CASSSDPRRTGGTEAFF. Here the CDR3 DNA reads TGTGCCAGCAGTTCTGACCCACGCCGGACAGGGGGGACTGAAGCTTTCTTT.

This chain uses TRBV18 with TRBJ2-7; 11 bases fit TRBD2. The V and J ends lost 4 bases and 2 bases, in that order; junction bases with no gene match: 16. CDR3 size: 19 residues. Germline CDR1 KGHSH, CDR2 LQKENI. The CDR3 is CASSQPLGLAGGEAYEQYF. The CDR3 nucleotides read TGTGCCAGCTCACAGCCCTTAGGACTAGCGGGCGGAGAGGCCTACGAGCAGTACTTC.

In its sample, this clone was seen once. CDR3 DNA: TGTGCCAGCACCAGGGACTGGAGCTCCTACGAGCAGTACTTC. Amino acids: CASTRDWSSYEQYF. This sequence joins TRBV28 and TRBJ2-7; D may be TRBD2 (6 bases). This CDR3 region has 14 residues. Between the trimmed V and J ends, which lost 7 bases and 0 bases, there was a span of 13 bases. CDR1 MDHEN and CDR2 SYDVKM come from the germline V gene.

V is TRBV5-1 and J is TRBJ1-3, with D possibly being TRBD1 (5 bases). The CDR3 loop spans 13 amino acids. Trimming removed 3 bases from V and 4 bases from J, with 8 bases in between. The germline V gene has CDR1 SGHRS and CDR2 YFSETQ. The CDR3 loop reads CASSWDLGNTIYF. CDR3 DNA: TGCGCCAGCAGCTGGGACTTAGGAAACACCATATATTTT.

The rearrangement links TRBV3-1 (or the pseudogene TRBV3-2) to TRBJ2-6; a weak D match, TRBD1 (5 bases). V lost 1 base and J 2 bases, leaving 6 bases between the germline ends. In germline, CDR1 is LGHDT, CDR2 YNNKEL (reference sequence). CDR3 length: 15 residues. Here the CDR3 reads CASSQAGTGANVLTF. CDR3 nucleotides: TGTGCCAGCAGCCAAGCAGGGACTGGGGCCAACGTCCTGACTTTC.

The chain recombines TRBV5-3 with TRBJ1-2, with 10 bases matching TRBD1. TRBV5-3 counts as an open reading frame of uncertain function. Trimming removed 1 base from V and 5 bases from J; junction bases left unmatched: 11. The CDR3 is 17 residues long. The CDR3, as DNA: TGTGCCAGAAGCTTGTCCTCCCCTAGACAGGGGGCTTATGGCTACACCTTC. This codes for CARSLSSPRQGAYGYTF.

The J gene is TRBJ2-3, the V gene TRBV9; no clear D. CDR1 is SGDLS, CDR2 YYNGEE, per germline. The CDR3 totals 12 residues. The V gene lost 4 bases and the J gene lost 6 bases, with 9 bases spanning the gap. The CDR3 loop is CASSKASDTQYF. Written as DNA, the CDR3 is TGTGCCAGCAGCAAAGCATCTGATACGCAGTATTTT.

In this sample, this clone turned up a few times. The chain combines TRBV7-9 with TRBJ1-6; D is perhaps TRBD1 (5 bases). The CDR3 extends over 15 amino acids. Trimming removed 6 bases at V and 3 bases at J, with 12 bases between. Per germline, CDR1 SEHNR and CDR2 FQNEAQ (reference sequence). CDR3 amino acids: CASRLTDGYNSPLHF. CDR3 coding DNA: TGTGCCAGCAGGCTGACAGACGGCTATAATTCACCCCTCCACTTT.

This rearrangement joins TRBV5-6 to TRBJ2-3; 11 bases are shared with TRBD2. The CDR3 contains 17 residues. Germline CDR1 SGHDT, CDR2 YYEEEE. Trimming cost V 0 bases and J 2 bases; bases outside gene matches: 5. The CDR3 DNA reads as TGTGCCAGCAGCTTGGGTCCTAGCGGGGGGACCACAGATACGCAGTATTTT. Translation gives CASSLGPSGGTTDTQYF. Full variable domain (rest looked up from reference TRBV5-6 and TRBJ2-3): DAGVTQSPTHLIKTRGQQVTLRCSPKSGHDTVSWYQQALGQGPQFIFQYYEEEERQRGNFPDRFSGHQFPNYSSELNVNALLLGDSALYLCASSLGPSGGTTDTQYFGPGTRLTVL.

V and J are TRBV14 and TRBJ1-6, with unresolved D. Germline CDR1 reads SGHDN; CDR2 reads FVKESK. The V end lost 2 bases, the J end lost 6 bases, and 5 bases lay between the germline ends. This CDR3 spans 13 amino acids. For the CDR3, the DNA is TGTGCCAGCAGCCAATTCGGTAATTCACCCCTCCACTTT. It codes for CASSQFGNSPLHF.

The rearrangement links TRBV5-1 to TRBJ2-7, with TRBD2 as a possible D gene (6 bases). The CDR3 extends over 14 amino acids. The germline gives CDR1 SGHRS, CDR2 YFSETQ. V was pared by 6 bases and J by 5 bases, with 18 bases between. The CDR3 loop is CASTEQGGGNEQYF. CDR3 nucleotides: TGCGCCAGCACCGAACAAGGTGGGGGGAACGAGCAGTACTTC.

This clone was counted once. The CDR3, as DNA: TGTGCCAGTAGTATGTCGTGGGGGAGGGCCTCCTACAATGAGCAGTTCTTC. Amino acids: CASSMSWGRASYNEQFF. The rearrangement links TRBV19 to TRBJ2-1; 7 bases line up with TRBD2. Trimming took 3 bases from V and 0 from J; bases not matched to a gene: 8. The CDR3 covers 17 residues. Germline V lookup: CDR1 LNHDA, CDR2 SQIVND (reference sequence).

CDR3 in DNA: TGTGCCAGCTCTCAGTTCTCCTACGAGCAGTACTTC. It encodes CASSQFSYEQYF. The chain uses TRBV18 and TRBJ2-7; D not certain. Germline loops: CDR1 KGHSH, CDR2 LQKENI. The CDR3 length is 12 residues. V gave up 6 bases and J gave up 0 bases, with 6 bases separating them.

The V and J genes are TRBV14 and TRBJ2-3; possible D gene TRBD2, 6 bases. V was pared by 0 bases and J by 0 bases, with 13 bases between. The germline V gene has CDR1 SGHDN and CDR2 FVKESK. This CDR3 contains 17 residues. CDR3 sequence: CASSQDRGLASTDTQYF. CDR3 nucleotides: TGTGCCAGCAGCCAAGATCGGGGACTCGCTAGCACAGATACGCAGTATTTT.

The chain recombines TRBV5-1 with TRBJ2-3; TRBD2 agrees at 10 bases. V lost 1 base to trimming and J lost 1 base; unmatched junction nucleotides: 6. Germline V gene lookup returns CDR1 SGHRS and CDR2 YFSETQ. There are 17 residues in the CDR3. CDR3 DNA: TGCGCCAGCAGCTTGCCCCCTCTAGCGGGGGGCACAGATACGCAGTATTTT. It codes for CASSLPPLAGGTDTQYF.